This T cell receptor beta chain was captured in a study of blood T cell repertoires in COVID-19. This clone was seen a handful of times. Per the authors' pipeline: Cell counts per sample came from amplifying reference gene primers. The data were produced by immunoSEQ multiplex PCR, yet TCRdb's version contains in-frame clones alone and is incomplete. The D gene and trimming were derived from the DNA, and the V and J assignments and clone size from that table. The sample records some 78,000 clones, 75% to 90% being singletons. The CDR3 extends over 16 amino acids. CDR1 MGHRA and CDR2 YSYEKL come from the germline V gene. Trimming cost V 0 bases and J 6 bases, with 18 bases left between them.

This sequence originates from a man in his fifties or sixties with active or convalescent COVID-19. This chain joins TRBV4-1 and TRBJ2-7; possible D gene TRBD1, 5 bases. Sequenced: peripheral blood. This CDR3 reads CASSQERPGKMSEQYF. The CDR3 DNA sequence: TGCGCCAGCAGCCAAGAACGTCCAGGGAAGATGAGCGAGCAGTACTTC.